What follows are 2 T cell receptor beta chains derived from one specimen sequenced in a study of PD-1 blockade in classical Hodgkin lymphoma. The time point: cycle 4 day 1 (C4D1), after six to seven weeks of nivolumab. Every patient experienced relapse after autologous stem cell transplantation, and brentuximab vedotin exposure varied. Only in-frame clones appear in the TCRdb table, and some are missing; sequencing was by immunoSEQ multiplex PCR. Of tens of thousands of clones detected, 70% to 90% appear once; the ten largest clones hold roughly 8.7%. This sample comprised peripheral blood mononuclear cells (PBMCs), obtained before the fourth cycle of nivolumab. These receptors all come from a human donor with classical Hodgkin lymphoma.

This clone was seen a few times. The V call is TRBV5-1, the J call TRBJ1-1; weak D call: TRBD1 (5 bases). CDR1 and CDR2 (germline): SGHRS, YFSETQ. This CDR3 has 15 amino acids. The V end was cut by 4 bases, the J end by 1 base, with 14 bases between. CDR3 bases: TGCGCCAGCAGCGGATCCGGGGCGGGGAACACTGAAGCTTTCTTT. Amino acid sequence: CASSGSGAGNTEAFF.

The V and J genes are TRBV6-6 and TRBJ2-2; no clear D. Germline-derived CDR1 and CDR2 are MNHNY and SVGAGI (reference sequence). This CDR3 comprises 15 residues. V was shortened by 4 bases and J by 3 bases, with 12 bases between the two germline ends. The CDR3 DNA follows: TGTGCCAGCAGTTTCAAAAGGCCGGACACCGGGGAGCTGTTTTTT. It specifies CASSFKRPDTGELFF.